Listed below are T cell receptor beta chains from one sample, sequenced in a study of T cell responses to AZD1222 COVID-19 vaccine. TCRdb keeps only in-frame clones here, not all; method: immunoSEQ multiplex PCR. The table has 150,000 to 200,000 clones, around 92% seen once. Here the sequenced sample was peripheral blood, taken on day 0 of AZD1222 vaccination. These receptor sequences come from an adult in good health. Both conserved end residues are part of each CDR3. The D gene is left open where the match is weak. The listing skips clone size in some rows; elsewhere it reads once, few, many or a size class.

D gene: -; V gene: TRBV11-2; clone size: few; J gene: TRBJ1-1; CDR3 protein: CASSLGRWEAFF; CDR3 DNA: TGTGCCAGCAGCTTAGGCAGGTGGGAGGCTTTCTTT
D gene: -; V gene: TRBV28; clone size: -; J gene: TRBJ1-5; CDR3 protein: CASSLGVNQPQHF; CDR3 DNA: TGTGCCAGCAGCCTTGGGGTAAATCAGCCCCAGCATTTT
D gene: TRBD1; V gene: TRBV28; clone size: -; J gene: TRBJ1-1; CDR3 protein: CASSKGQGVKWAFF; CDR3 DNA: TGTGCCAGCAGTAAGGGACAGGGGGTCAAGTGGGCTTTCTTT
D gene: -; V gene: TRBV30; clone size: -; J gene: TRBJ1-1; CDR3 protein: CAWRAGRTEAFF; CDR3 DNA: TGTGCCTGGAGGGCCGGACGCACTGAAGCTTTCTTT
D gene: -; V gene: TRBV28; clone size: -; J gene: TRBJ1-2; CDR3 protein: CASSLPKRRTRGGYTF; CDR3 DNA: TGTGCCAGCAGTTTACCGAAAAGACGGACTCGGGGTGGCTACACCTTC
D gene: -; V gene: TRBV10-2; clone size: -; J gene: TRBJ1-2; CDR3 protein: CASSEGLGYTF; CDR3 DNA: TGCGCCAGCAGTGAGGGTCTCGGCTACACCTTC
D gene: -; V gene: TRBV7-9; clone size: many; J gene: TRBJ1-6; CDR3 protein: CASSSDFWDSPLHF; CDR3 DNA: TGTGCCAGCAGCTCGGACTTCTGGGATTCACCCCTCCACTTT
D gene: TRBD2; V gene: TRBV7-2; clone size: -; J gene: TRBJ2-3; CDR3 protein: CASSLRLAGGKTDTQYF; CDR3 DNA: TGTGCCAGCAGCTTACGGCTAGCGGGGGGGAAGACAGATACGCAGTATTTT
D gene: -; V gene: TRBV4-2; clone size: -; J gene: TRBJ1-1; CDR3 protein: CASSQDLARMNTEAFF; CDR3 DNA: TGTGCCAGCAGCCAAGATCTGGCCAGAATGAACACTGAAGCTTTCTTT
D gene: -; V gene: TRBV27; clone size: -; J gene: TRBJ1-3; CDR3 protein: CASSYAPWGNTIYF; CDR3 DNA: TGTGCCAGCAGTTATGCACCCTGGGGAAACACCATATATTTT
D gene: -; V gene: TRBV7-2; clone size: -; J gene: TRBJ1-2; CDR3 protein: CASSLMQGSYGYTF; CDR3 DNA: TGTGCCAGCAGCCTCATGCAGGGATCCTATGGCTACACCTTC
D gene: -; V gene: TRBV10-1; clone size: -; J gene: TRBJ1-2; CDR3 protein: CASSAGTNYGYTF; CDR3 DNA: TGCGCCAGCAGTGCGGGTACTAACTATGGCTACACCTTC
D gene: TRBD2; V gene: TRBV11-2; clone size: once; J gene: TRBJ2-1; CDR3 protein: CASSFWTSSSYNEQFF; CDR3 DNA: TGTGCCAGCAGCTTCTGGACTAGTAGCTCCTACAATGAGCAGTTCTTC
D gene: -; V gene: TRBV25-1; clone size: -; J gene: TRBJ1-2; CDR3 protein: CASSAGNGYTF; CDR3 DNA: TGTGCCAGCTCTGCCGGGAATGGCTACACCTTC
D gene: -; V gene: TRBV28; clone size: -; J gene: TRBJ1-2; CDR3 protein: CASSPKVGPNYGYTF; CDR3 DNA: TGTGCCAGCAGCCCTAAGGTGGGACCTAACTATGGCTACACCTTC
D gene: -; V gene: TRBV30; clone size: -; J gene: TRBJ2-1; CDR3 protein: CAWSVGSYNEQFF; CDR3 DNA: TGTGCCTGGAGTGTGGGATCCTACAATGAGCAGTTCTTC
D gene: -; V gene: TRBV3-1/TRBV3-2; clone size: once; J gene: TRBJ2-1; CDR3 protein: CASSQGPWDEQFF; CDR3 DNA: TGTGCCAGCAGCCAGGGCCCATGGGATGAGCAGTTCTTC
D gene: -; V gene: TRBV7-9; clone size: -; J gene: TRBJ1-1; CDR3 protein: CASSLAHAPNTEAFF; CDR3 DNA: TGTGCCAGCAGCTTAGCCCACGCTCCGAACACTGAAGCTTTCTTT
D gene: -; V gene: TRBV12-5; clone size: -; J gene: TRBJ2-5; CDR3 protein: CASGLVGGGQAGGLAYETQYF; CDR3 DNA: TGTGCTAGTGGTTTGGTAGGAGGGGGCCAGGCGGGAGGACTAGCATATGAGACCCAGTACTTC
D gene: TRBD1; V gene: TRBV4-3; clone size: -; J gene: TRBJ1-6; CDR3 protein: CASSQEFSRGNSPLHF; CDR3 DNA: TGCGCCAGCAGCCAAGAATTTAGCAGGGGGAATTCACCCCTCCACTTT
D gene: TRBD1; V gene: TRBV10-3; clone size: -; J gene: TRBJ2-2; CDR3 protein: CAISPWTGENTGELFF; CDR3 DNA: TGTGCCATCAGTCCTTGGACAGGAGAGAACACCGGGGAGCTGTTTTTT
D gene: -; V gene: TRBV27; clone size: -; J gene: TRBJ1-4; CDR3 protein: CASSPSSEARKLFF; CDR3 DNA: TGTGCCAGCAGTCCTTCGTCCGAGGCGCGAAAACTGTTTTTT
D gene: TRBD1; V gene: TRBV5-4; clone size: -; J gene: TRBJ2-1; CDR3 protein: CASSHRGTGLYNEQFF; CDR3 DNA: TGTGCCAGCAGTCACCGGGGGACAGGGCTATACAATGAGCAGTTCTTC
D gene: TRBD1; V gene: TRBV7-2; clone size: once; J gene: TRBJ1-4; CDR3 protein: CASSRYRGNNEKLFF; CDR3 DNA: TGTGCCAGCAGTCGCTACAGGGGTAACAATGAAAAACTGTTTTTT
D gene: -; V gene: TRBV6-1; clone size: once; J gene: TRBJ2-3; CDR3 protein: CASSEAWGFGTDTQYF; CDR3 DNA: TGTGCCAGCAGTGAAGCTTGGGGATTCGGCACAGATACGCAGTATTTT
D gene: -; V gene: TRBV11-2; clone size: -; J gene: TRBJ1-6; CDR3 protein: CASSLGGLGSPLHF; CDR3 DNA: TGTGCCAGCAGCTTGGGCGGGTTGGGTTCACCCCTCCACTTT
D gene: -; V gene: TRBV6-5; clone size: few; J gene: TRBJ1-3; CDR3 protein: CASSPWGRGNTIYF; CDR3 DNA: TGTGCCAGCAGTCCTTGGGGGCGAGGAAACACCATATATTTT
D gene: TRBD1; V gene: TRBV6-5; clone size: -; J gene: TRBJ2-7; CDR3 protein: CASSVNRGDEQYF; CDR3 DNA: TGTGCCAGCTCGGTAAACAGGGGAGACGAGCAGTACTTC
D gene: -; V gene: TRBV18; clone size: -; J gene: TRBJ2-3; CDR3 protein: CASSPRDGPDTQYF; CDR3 DNA: TGTGCCAGCTCACCGAGGGACGGGCCAGATACGCAGTATTTT
D gene: -; V gene: TRBV11-2; clone size: -; J gene: TRBJ2-3; CDR3 protein: CASSPRDLEDTQYF; CDR3 DNA: TGTGCCAGCAGCCCCCGGGACTTAGAGGATACGCAGTATTTT
D gene: -; V gene: TRBV2; clone size: -; J gene: TRBJ1-2; CDR3 protein: CASSSNRAFDGYTF; CDR3 DNA: TGTGCCAGCAGTTCAAACAGGGCGTTCGATGGCTACACCTTC
D gene: -; V gene: TRBV5-1; clone size: -; J gene: TRBJ1-1; CDR3 protein: CASSLSRGSTEAFF; CDR3 DNA: TGCGCCAGCAGCTTGAGCAGGGGAAGTACTGAAGCTTTCTTT
D gene: TRBD1; V gene: TRBV11-2; clone size: -; J gene: TRBJ2-2; CDR3 protein: CASSLGQGIGELFF; CDR3 DNA: TGTGCCAGCAGCTTGGGACAGGGAATCGGGGAGCTGTTTTTT
D gene: -; V gene: TRBV7-2; clone size: -; J gene: TRBJ2-3; CDR3 protein: CASSLDRSDTQYF; CDR3 DNA: TGTGCCAGCAGCTTAGATAGATCAGATACGCAGTATTTT
D gene: -; V gene: TRBV7-9; clone size: -; J gene: TRBJ2-3; CDR3 protein: CASSFRARGTDTQYF; CDR3 DNA: TGTGCCAGCAGCTTCCGGGCCCGTGGTACGGATACGCAGTATTTT
D gene: -; V gene: TRBV6-5; clone size: -; J gene: TRBJ1-5; CDR3 protein: CASSYAGIGNQPQHF; CDR3 DNA: TGTGCCAGCAGTTACGCAGGGATTGGCAATCAGCCCCAGCATTTT
D gene: -; V gene: TRBV18; clone size: -; J gene: TRBJ2-7; CDR3 protein: CASSPPSASSYEQYF; CDR3 DNA: TGTGCCAGCTCACCACCGAGCGCGAGCTCCTACGAGCAGTACTTC
D gene: -; V gene: TRBV3-1/TRBV3-2; clone size: -; J gene: TRBJ1-2; CDR3 protein: CASSQDAGRYGYTF; CDR3 DNA: TGTGCCAGCAGCCAAGACGCCGGCCGCTATGGCTACACCTTC
D gene: -; V gene: TRBV4-2; clone size: -; J gene: TRBJ1-6; CDR3 protein: CASSQETPGRTYNSPLHF; CDR3 DNA: TGTGCCAGCAGCCAAGAAACCCCGGGGAGGACCTATAATTCACCCCTCCACTTT
D gene: -; V gene: TRBV28; clone size: -; J gene: TRBJ1-2; CDR3 protein: CASSLNIGSYGYTF; CDR3 DNA: TGTGCCAGCAGTTTAAATATTGGGAGCTATGGCTACACCTTC
D gene: -; V gene: TRBV13; clone size: -; J gene: TRBJ1-1; CDR3 protein: CASSLGLLGRGTEAFF; CDR3 DNA: TGTGCCAGCAGCTTAGGCCTCTTGGGCAGGGGCACTGAAGCTTTCTTT
D gene: TRBD2; V gene: TRBV4-2; clone size: -; J gene: TRBJ2-7; CDR3 protein: CASSQGREWFYEQYF; CDR3 DNA: TGTGCCAGCAGCCAAGGGCGGGAGTGGTTCTACGAGCAGTACTTC
D gene: -; V gene: TRBV30; clone size: -; J gene: TRBJ1-4; CDR3 protein: CAWSRTGSNEKLFF; CDR3 DNA: TGTGCCTGGAGTCGTACAGGATCTAATGAAAAACTGTTTTTT
D gene: TRBD1; V gene: TRBV29-1; clone size: once; J gene: TRBJ1-2; CDR3 protein: CSVVGTGYGYTF; CDR3 DNA: TGCAGCGTTGTCGGGACAGGCTATGGCTACACCTTC
D gene: TRBD1; V gene: TRBV19; clone size: -; J gene: TRBJ1-1; CDR3 protein: CASSWTGSMNTEAFF; CDR3 DNA: TGTGCCAGTAGTTGGACAGGGTCGATGAACACTGAAGCTTTCTTT
D gene: -; V gene: TRBV10-1; clone size: -; J gene: TRBJ1-1; CDR3 protein: CASSKGNTEAFF; CDR3 DNA: TGCGCCAGCAGTAAGGGAAACACTGAAGCTTTCTTT
D gene: -; V gene: TRBV5-1; clone size: -; J gene: TRBJ2-1; CDR3 protein: CASSLRDSGDNEQFF; CDR3 DNA: TGCGCCAGCAGCTTGAGGGACAGCGGGGACAATGAGCAGTTCTTC
D gene: -; V gene: TRBV28; clone size: -; J gene: TRBJ2-4; CDR3 protein: CASSSTSFQYF; CDR3 DNA: TGTGCCAGCAGTTCTACTAGTTTTCAGTACTTC
D gene: -; V gene: TRBV5-1; clone size: -; J gene: TRBJ1-1; CDR3 protein: CASSLNPWMENTEAFF; CDR3 DNA: TGCGCCAGCAGCTTGAACCCCTGGATGGAGAACACTGAAGCTTTCTTT
D gene: TRBD2; V gene: TRBV5-6; clone size: -; J gene: TRBJ2-7; CDR3 protein: CASSLAAGRRGQYF; CDR3 DNA: TGTGCCAGCAGCTTGGCAGCGGGACGCCGTGGGCAGTACTTC
D gene: -; V gene: TRBV18; clone size: -; J gene: TRBJ1-1; CDR3 protein: CASSPTGDEAFF; CDR3 DNA: TGTGCCAGCTCACCAACTGGGGATGAAGCTTTCTTT
D gene: TRBD1; V gene: TRBV28; clone size: -; J gene: TRBJ1-4; CDR3 protein: CASSFAGQGDNEKLFF; CDR3 DNA: TGTGCCAGCAGTTTTGCCGGACAGGGAGACAATGAAAAACTGTTTTTT
D gene: TRBD2; V gene: TRBV28; clone size: once; J gene: TRBJ2-3; CDR3 protein: CASSLTAGGDPDTQYF; CDR3 DNA: TGTGCCAGCAGTTTAACGGCGGGGGGGGATCCAGATACGCAGTATTTT
D gene: -; V gene: TRBV6-1; clone size: -; J gene: TRBJ1-4; CDR3 protein: CASSEGQDGGKLFF; CDR3 DNA: TGTGCCAGCAGTGAAGGGCAGGATGGCGGAAAACTGTTTTTT
D gene: -; V gene: TRBV6-5; clone size: -; J gene: TRBJ1-2; CDR3 protein: CASSSGQGRGNYGYTF; CDR3 DNA: TGTGCCAGCAGTTCCGGCCAAGGCAGGGGAAACTATGGCTACACCTTC
D gene: -; V gene: TRBV19; clone size: -; J gene: TRBJ2-3; CDR3 protein: CASSIDTRNTDTQYF; CDR3 DNA: TGTGCCAGTAGTATAGATACCCGGAACACAGATACGCAGTATTTT
D gene: -; V gene: TRBV19; clone size: -; J gene: TRBJ1-1; CDR3 protein: CASKSGGAAEAFF; CDR3 DNA: TGTGCCAGTAAGTCGGGGGGGGCGGCTGAAGCTTTCTTT
D gene: TRBD1; V gene: TRBV19; clone size: -; J gene: TRBJ2-2; CDR3 protein: CATGTGDTGELFF; CDR3 DNA: TGTGCCACCGGGACAGGGGATACCGGGGAGCTGTTTTTT
D gene: TRBD1; V gene: TRBV7-9; clone size: -; J gene: TRBJ1-3; CDR3 protein: CASSFNGGDSSGNTIYF; CDR3 DNA: TGTGCCAGCAGCTTCAATGGCGGGGACAGCTCTGGAAACACCATATATTTT
D gene: -; V gene: TRBV6-5; clone size: -; J gene: TRBJ1-4; CDR3 protein: CASSYRGLNEKLFF; CDR3 DNA: TGTGCCAGCAGTTACAGGGGTCTTAATGAAAAACTGTTTTTT